The next 29 T cell receptor beta chains were all read from a single sample in a study of blood T cell repertoires in COVID-19. Clones were sequenced by immunoSEQ multiplex PCR, and TCRdb holds only the in-frame ones, with some missing. The sample has some 200,000 clones, less than 90% seen once; the top ten hold roughly a tenth. Material: peripheral blood. These receptors were collected from a woman of 80 years or more with COVID-19, enrolled during active disease.

This chain joins TRBV28 and TRBJ2-5; TRBD2 matches 8 bases. The CDR3 totals 16 residues. Germline lookup yields CDR1 MDHEN and CDR2 SYDVKM. The V gene end was trimmed by 3 bases and the J gene end by 0 bases; junction bases not matched to a gene: 6. The CDR3, as DNA: TGTGCCAGCAGTTTTAGTAGCGGGGCACACCAAGAGACCCAGTACTTC. It yields the protein CASSFSSGAHQETQYF.

This rearrangement joins TRBV11-2 to TRBJ1-1; D is unclear. Germline V lookup: CDR1 SGHAT, CDR2 FQNNGV. The CDR3 is 13 residues long. The ends were cut back, 2 bases at V and 2 bases at J, with 6 bases in the middle. The CDR3 spells CASSLLLNTEAFF. CDR3 in DNA: TGTGCCAGCAGCTTATTGCTAAACACTGAAGCTTTCTTT.

In nucleotides, the CDR3 is TGTGCCAGCAGCCAAGATGGGCTAGCTTTCAGCCCCAATGAGCAGTTCTTC. Its protein product is CASSQDGLAFSPNEQFF. The chain recombines TRBV4-2 with TRBJ2-1; D is possibly TRBD2 (5 bases). V was trimmed by 0 bases and J by 6 bases, leaving 18 bases between them. CDR3 length: 17 residues. Germline CDR1 reads LGHNA; CDR2 reads YNFKEQ.

The sample holds a few counts of this clone. For the CDR3, the DNA is TGTGCCAGCAGTTCACGGTCCACCATATATTTT. This codes for CASSSRSTIYF. The genes are TRBV28 and TRBJ1-3, with D unclear. The CDR3 is 11 residues long. Between the trimmed V and J ends, which lost 4 bases and 9 bases, there was a span of 7 bases. CDR1 is MDHEN, CDR2 SYDVKM, per germline.

The sample holds a few counts of this clone. The chain combines TRBV6-2 or TRBV6-3 with TRBJ1-2, with TRBD1 matching 9 bases. This CDR3 contains 15 residues. Germline V gene lookup returns CDR1 MNHEY and CDR2 SVGEGT. J lost 6 bases, V lost 4 bases, and 9 bases had no gene match. The DNA of the CDR3 is TGTGCCAGCAGTTTCACAGGGGGCTCTCTTAATGGCTACACCTTC. It yields the protein CASSFTGGSLNGYTF.

This sequence joins TRBV19 and TRBJ1-1, with D possibly matching TRBD1 (5 bases). Germline values: CDR1 LNHDA, CDR2 SQIVND (reference sequence). The CDR3 covers 15 residues. V was clipped by 2 bases and J by 3 bases, with 13 bases between them. The CDR3 DNA sequence: TGTGCCAGTAGTATACTTCCCGGAGGGGACACTGAAGCTTTCTTT. Its protein product is CASSILPGGDTEAFF.

CDR3 DNA: TGTGCCAGCAGCCGAATCAGGGTCTCCTACGAGCAGTACTTC. Translated: CASSRIRVSYEQYF. The rearrangement joins TRBV7-3 to TRBJ2-7, with D maybe TRBD1 (5 bases). Germline CDR1 SGHTA, CDR2 FQGTGA. V lost 5 bases and J 0 bases, leaving 11 bases between the germline ends. The CDR3 runs 14 residues.

The chain recombines TRBV4-2 with TRBJ2-3; D uncertain. CDR3 length: 14 residues. Germline V gene sequence: CDR1 LGHNA, CDR2 YNFKEQ. Trimming left V 3 bases short and J 3 bases short, with 10 bases between. This chain's CDR3 is CASSHYQVTDTQYF. CDR3 coding DNA: TGTGCCAGCAGCCACTATCAGGTTACAGATACGCAGTATTTT.

Details on this clone: At the DNA level, this CDR3 is encoded by other sequences in the same sample as well. V is TRBV29-1 and J is TRBJ2-2, with no clear D. Germline lookup yields CDR1 SQVTM and CDR2 ANQGSEA. Trimming stripped 3 bases from V and 1 base from J, with 6 bases between. The CDR3 runs to 13 residues. The CDR3 sequence is CSVDTGNTGELFF. For the CDR3, the DNA is TGCAGCGTTGACACGGGGAACACCGGGGAGCTGTTTTTT.

Only a few counts were recorded for this clone. V and J are TRBV29-1 and TRBJ2-1; D is undetermined. Trimming removed 7 bases from V and 9 bases from J, with 16 bases in between. The CDR3 has 12 residues. CDR1 is SQVTM, CDR2 ANQGSEA, per germline. The chain's CDR3 is CSAPTPTGEQFF. The CDR3 bases are TGCAGCGCACCGACTCCTACGGGTGAGCAGTTCTTC.

This sequence joins TRBV4-1 and TRBJ1-1; a possible D gene is TRBD1 (6 bases). The CDR3 sequence is 18 residues long. CDR1 MGHRA and CDR2 YSYEKL come from the germline V gene. The V and J ends lost 0 bases and 2 bases respectively, with 19 bases between them. In nucleotides, the CDR3 is TGCGCCAGCAGCCAAGATCCTACTACAGGGAAAGTTAACACTGAAGCTTTCTTT. This translates into CASSQDPTTGKVNTEAFF.

The genes are TRBV3-1 (or the pseudogene TRBV3-2) and TRBJ2-3, with TRBD2 identical over 7 bases. The CDR3 totals 15 residues. The V and J ends lost 3 bases and 5 bases, in that order; junction bases with no gene match: 8. Germline CDR1 LGHDT, CDR2 YNNKEL (reference sequence). The CDR3 region is CASSQRGFLGDTQYF. The CDR3 region has the DNA TGTGCCAGCAGCCAGCGGGGGTTTCTGGGAGATACGCAGTATTTT.

The chain joins TRBV30 to TRBJ1-1; D is undetermined. The CDR3 totals 13 residues. Trimming left V 0 bases short and J 0 bases short, with 5 bases between. CDR1 is GTSNPN and CDR2 is SVGIG in the germline V gene (reference sequence). DNA of the CDR3: TGTGCCTGGAGTGTACTGGTGAACACTGAAGCTTTCTTT. Translating it yields CAWSVLVNTEAFF.

The rearrangement uses TRBV5-1 and TRBJ2-1, with TRBD2 matching over 7 bases. The germline CDR1 and CDR2 sequences are SGHRS and YFSETQ. This CDR3 has 15 residues. V shed 0 bases, J shed 7 bases, and the junction held 7 bases outside the gene matches. This chain's CDR3 is CASSLELASSNEQFF. The CDR3 DNA reads as TGCGCCAGCAGCTTGGAACTAGCGTCATCGAATGAGCAGTTCTTC.

The genes are TRBV18 and TRBJ2-1; TRBD2 aligns across 10 bases. Germline values: CDR1 KGHSH, CDR2 LQKENI. The CDR3 is made up of 14 amino acids. J lost 5 bases, V lost 4 bases, and 2 bases had no gene match. CDR3 nucleotide sequence: TGTGCCAGCTCACGAGGACTAGCGGACAATGAGCAGTTCTTC. Translating it yields CASSRGLADNEQFF. The full variable domain, completed using reference TRBV18 and TRBJ2-1, is NAGVMQNPRHLVRRRGQEARLRCSPMKGHSHVYWYRQLPEEGLKFMVYLQKENIIDESGMPKERFSAEFPKEGPSILRIQQVVRGDSAAYFCASSRGLADNEQFFGPGTRLTVL.

The DNA for the CDR3 is TGTGCCAGCTCGCGGAGGACTGCCGAAAAACTGTTTTTT. This encodes CASSRRTAEKLFF. V gene TRBV18 combines with J gene TRBJ1-4; D not resolved. V was clipped by 6 bases and J by 8 bases, with 13 bases between them. Germline V gene data show CDR1 as KGHSH and CDR2 as LQKENI. This CDR3 spans 13 amino acids. Full variable domain (rest looked up from reference TRBV18 and TRBJ1-4): NAGVMQNPRHLVRRRGQEARLRCSPMKGHSHVYWYRQLPEEGLKFMVYLQKENIIDESGMPKERFSAEFPKEGPSILRIQQVVRGDSAAYFCASSRRTAEKLFFGSGTQLSVL.

The J gene is TRBJ2-7, the V gene TRBV3-1 (or the pseudogene TRBV3-2); 11 bases match TRBD2. The length of the CDR3 is 14 residues. V was clipped by 2 bases and J by 6 bases; unmatched bases: 3. The V gene's germline CDR1 is LGHDT and CDR2 YNNKEL (reference sequence). The CDR3 is CASSQQGLAVEQYF. The CDR3 coding sequence is TGTGCCAGCAGCCAACAGGGACTAGCGGTCGAGCAGTACTTC.

The V call is TRBV28, the J call TRBJ2-3; 8 nucleotides line up with TRBD1. Trimming at V came to 7 bases and at J to 3 bases, leaving 9 bases not matched to a gene. The CDR3 contains 15 residues. The germline CDR1 and CDR2 sequences are MDHEN and SYDVKM. The CDR3 sequence is CASTRGDRGTDTQYF. The CDR3 DNA is TGTGCCAGCACCCGGGGTGACAGGGGTACAGATACGCAGTATTTT.

This chain uses TRBV19 with TRBJ1-6, with 8 bases lining up with TRBD1. With 4 bases clipped from V and 7 bases from J, the junction kept 9 bases outside the gene matches. Germline V gives CDR1 LNHDA, CDR2 SQIVND (reference sequence). CDR3 length equals 16 residues. This CDR3 is CASSTTGQGTNSPLHF. The CDR3 nucleotides are TGTGCCAGTAGTACGACTGGACAGGGCACGAATTCACCCCTCCACTTT.

V and J are TRBV7-9 and TRBJ2-3, with a tentative D call TRBD1 (5 bases). Germline loops: CDR1 SEHNR, CDR2 FQNEAQ (reference sequence). The CDR3 loop spans 15 amino acids. Trimming took 3 bases from V and 0 from J, leaving 10 bases between them. CDR3 nucleotide sequence: TGTGCCAGCAGCTTGGGGCAGCTTAGCACAGATACGCAGTATTTT. It translates to CASSLGQLSTDTQYF.

The chain combines TRBV6-5 with TRBJ1-4; D gene ambiguous. CDR1 is MNHEY, CDR2 SVGAGI, per germline. The CDR3 loop spans 14 amino acids. V was clipped by 8 bases and J by 8 bases, with 18 bases between them. The CDR3: CASGLKIRVEKLFF. The CDR3 DNA sequence: TGTGCCAGCGGCCTTAAGATCCGGGTAGAAAAACTGTTTTTT.

The chain links TRBV5-1 to TRBJ2-1, with D hard to call. This CDR3 region has 14 residues. The V end lost 1 base, the J end lost 6 bases, and 11 bases lay between the germline ends. Germline V lookup: CDR1 SGHRS, CDR2 YFSETQ. The CDR3 spells CASSLSAGSNEQFF. Written as DNA, the CDR3 is TGCGCCAGCAGCTTGTCGGCAGGATCCAATGAGCAGTTCTTC.

The V call is TRBV20-1, the J call TRBJ2-5, with unresolved D. Trimming took off 6 bases at V and 0 bases at J, with 5 bases between the two ends. The CDR3 consists of 11 residues. Per germline, CDR1 DFQATT and CDR2 SNEGSKA (reference sequence). The CDR3 protein is CSAEYQETQYF. The DNA of the CDR3 is TGCAGTGCCGAGTACCAAGAGACCCAGTACTTC.

This clone was detected a few times. Its ends do not fully match the called genes, so a read error is possible. V usage is TRBV11-3 and J usage is TRBJ1-1; 8 nucleotides line up with TRBD1. Germline V gene sequence: CDR1 SGHNT, CDR2 YENEEA. The CDR3 spans 13 residues. CDR3 amino acids: CASSPWAGTGQEF. The CDR3, as DNA: TGTGCCAGCAGCCCGTGGGCCGGGACGGGACAGGAGTTT.

The genes are TRBV4-3 and TRBJ2-3; no definite D call. The germline V and J ends were trimmed by 2 bases and 2 bases, with 5 bases remaining between them. Germline assignment: CDR1 LGHNA and CDR2 YSLEER. The CDR3 has 13 amino acids. Here the CDR3 DNA reads TGCGCCAGCAGCCAATTAGTCACAGATACGCAGTATTTT. This translates into CASSQLVTDTQYF.

The rearrangement joins TRBV30 to TRBJ2-7, with a tentative D call TRBD1 (5 bases). In germline, CDR1 is GTSNPN, CDR2 SVGIG (reference sequence). The CDR3 is 13 amino acids. Trimming cost V 1 base and J 6 bases, with 13 bases left between them. The CDR3 loop is CAWSEIRGSEQYF. The CDR3 coding sequence is TGTGCCTGGAGTGAGATTAGGGGCAGCGAGCAGTACTTC. The full variable domain, its missing parts supplied by reference TRBV30 and TRBJ2-7, is SQTIHQWPATLVQPVGSPLSLECTVEGTSNPNLYWYRQAAGRGLQLLFYSVGIGQISSEVPQNLSASRPQDRQFILSSKKLLLSDSGFYLCAWSEIRGSEQYFGPGTRLTVT.

The V gene is TRBV6-2 or TRBV6-3, the J gene TRBJ2-7; D is possibly TRBD2 (7 bases). The V end was cut by 3 bases, the J end by 2 bases, with 11 bases between. The CDR3 has 14 residues. CDR1 MNHEY and CDR2 SVGEGT come from the germline V gene. In nucleotides, the CDR3 is TGTGCCAGCAGTTATAGGGGGGGTACCTACGAGCAGTACTTC. Its translation is CASSYRGGTYEQYF.

J is TRBJ1-1 and V is TRBV18, with 9 bases fitting TRBD1. The CDR3 is made up of 16 amino acids. The ends lost 4 bases at V and 2 bases at J; junction bases unmatched: 8. Germline CDR1 and CDR2: KGHSH and LQKENI. CDR3 sequence reads: CASSQKQGAYNTEAFF. The CDR3 DNA reads as TGTGCCAGCTCACAGAAACAGGGGGCCTATAACACTGAAGCTTTCTTT.

The count of this clone is one. The J gene is TRBJ2-7, the V gene TRBV18; 7 bases line up with TRBD2. CDR1 KGHSH and CDR2 LQKENI come from the germline V gene. CDR3 length equals 15 residues. The trim removed 4 bases at V and 0 bases at J, leaving 6 bases unmatched. The CDR3 spells CASSLGTTVSYEQYF. DNA of the CDR3: TGTGCCAGCTCACTGGGGACTACGGTCTCCTACGAGCAGTACTTC.